The 32 T cell receptor beta chains reported below all come from one sample, sequenced in a study of blood T cell repertoires in COVID-19. Measured with immunoSEQ multiplex PCR; TCRdb has only the in-frame clones, and not every one. The sample holds over 90,000 clones, roughly 92% seen once. The sample consisted of peripheral blood. Every receptor here comes from a woman aged 50 to 60 with COVID-19, enrolled during active disease.

The chain carries TRBV20-1 and TRBJ1-1; weak D call: TRBD1 (5 bases). The CDR3 has 11 residues. The V gene's germline CDR1 is DFQATT and CDR2 SNEGSKA (reference sequence). The V and J ends lost 5 bases and 7 bases respectively, with 11 bases between them. The CDR3: CSAHDSLEAFF. In DNA, the CDR3 is TGCAGTGCTCACGACAGCCTTGAAGCTTTCTTT.

The gene calls are TRBV4-3 and TRBJ2-1; no clear D. Germline V gene lookup returns CDR1 LGHNA and CDR2 YSLEER. The germline V and J ends were trimmed by 0 bases and 3 bases, with 6 bases remaining between them. The CDR3 contains 14 residues. CDR3 sequence reads: CASSQELNYNEQFF. CDR3 in DNA: TGCGCCAGCAGCCAAGAACTTAACTACAATGAGCAGTTCTTC.

This chain connects TRBV9 to TRBJ1-2; 10 positions agree with TRBD1. The CDR3 sequence is 16 residues long. J was trimmed by 6 bases and V by 3 bases; bases with no gene match: 11. CDR1 and CDR2 (germline): SGDLS, YYNGEE. The CDR3 bases are TGTGCCAGCAGCGGCACCGGGACAGGGGCCCCCAATGGCTACACCTTC. This gives the protein CASSGTGTGAPNGYTF.

J is TRBJ1-2 and V is TRBV5-1; D gene ambiguous. This CDR3 has 16 residues. Germline V CDR1 and CDR2: SGHRS, YFSETQ. Trimming removed 4 bases at V and 4 bases at J, with 20 bases between. The CDR3 region has the DNA TGCGCCAGCAGCCTATCTGACGGATTACTAGGCTATGGCTACACCTTC. It yields the protein CASSLSDGLLGYGYTF.

This clone was observed a single time. The V gene is TRBV9, the J gene TRBJ1-6; no clear D. The CDR3 is 14 amino acids. Trimming stripped 2 bases from V and 5 bases from J, with 8 bases between. Germline CDR1 is SGDLS and CDR2 is YYNGEE. The CDR3 here is CASSVRHDNSPLHF. CDR3 coding DNA: TGTGCCAGCAGCGTCAGACATGATAATTCACCCCTCCACTTT.

The chain is built from TRBV9 and TRBJ2-1; 9 bases fit TRBD1. The V gene's germline CDR1 is SGDLS and CDR2 YYNGEE. V was clipped by 2 bases and J by 7 bases; unmatched bases: 7. The CDR3 has 15 amino acids. The CDR3 spells CASSVTGGNRNEQFF. The CDR3 DNA reads TGTGCCAGCAGCGTCACAGGGGGCAACAGGAATGAGCAGTTCTTC.

The chain employs TRBV9 and TRBJ1-2; D remains unclear. V was trimmed by 2 bases and J by 8 bases, leaving 16 bases between them. The CDR3 covers 14 residues. Germline CDR1 and CDR2: SGDLS and YYNGEE. The CDR3 DNA sequence: TGTGCCAGCAGCGTTCTCGGGTACGGGAGCGGCTACACCTTC. Amino acid sequence: CASSVLGYGSGYTF. Full variable domain (rest looked up from reference TRBV9 and TRBJ1-2): DSGVTQTPKHLITATGQRVTLRCSPRSGDLSVYWYQQSLDQGLQFLIQYYNGEERAKGNILERFSAQQFPDLHSELNLSSLELGDSALYFCASSVLGYGSGYTFGSGTRLTVV.

The chain employs TRBV30 and TRBJ1-4; the match to TRBD1 covers 8 bases. V was pared by 5 bases and J by 5 bases, with 7 bases of the junction left unmatched. Germline V lookup: CDR1 GTSNPN, CDR2 SVGIG (reference sequence). CDR3 size: 14 residues. The CDR3 reads CAWAQTGVNEKLFF. Here the CDR3 DNA reads TGTGCCTGGGCTCAGACAGGGGTAAATGAAAAACTGTTTTTT.

In DNA, the CDR3 is TGTGCCATCAGATCCGGGACAGAGGGCGGAGAAGCTTTCTTT. Translating gives CAIRSGTEGGEAFF. The rearrangement joins TRBV10-3 to TRBJ1-1; 7 bases agree with TRBD1. The germline CDR1 and CDR2 sequences are ENHRY and SYGVKD. The CDR3 has 14 residues. The V and J ends lost 6 bases and 8 bases, in that order; junction bases with no gene match: 12.

The chain carries TRBV19 and TRBJ1-2; no clear D. The CDR3 contains 13 residues. Germline V CDR1 and CDR2: LNHDA, SQIVND (reference sequence). Trimming left V 3 bases short and J 2 bases short, with 7 bases between. The CDR3 protein is CASSIRRNYGYTF. In nucleotides, the CDR3 is TGTGCCAGTAGTATCCGGAGAAACTATGGCTACACCTTC.

J is TRBJ1-2 and V is TRBV19; 7 bases agree with TRBD1. CDR1 and CDR2 (germline): LNHDA, SQIVND (reference sequence). The CDR3 sequence is 17 residues long. The J segment lost 3 bases and the V segment lost 3 bases, leaving 13 bases of the junction unmatched. DNA of the CDR3: TGTGCCAGTAGTATTAGGGGACAGAACACAAGGGACTATGGCTACACCTTC. Translating it yields CASSIRGQNTRDYGYTF.

CDR3 in amino acids: CASSQSSGGENYGYTF. The CDR3, as DNA: TGCGCCAGCAGCCAATCCTCAGGGGGTGAGAACTATGGCTACACCTTC. The rearrangement links TRBV5-1 to TRBJ1-2; 7 bases align to TRBD1. Germline values: CDR1 SGHRS, CDR2 YFSETQ. This CDR3 has 16 residues. V lost 4 bases, J lost 2 bases, and 11 bases stayed unmatched.

V and J are TRBV11-2 and TRBJ1-5; no clear D. The CDR3 consists of 12 residues. Trimming left V 5 bases short and J 9 bases short, with 11 bases between. Looked up from germline, CDR1 is SGHAT and CDR2 is FQNNGV. The CDR3 loop is CASSLAVGPQHF. CDR3 nucleotides: TGTGCCAGCAGCCTTGCGGTCGGGCCCCAGCATTTT. The full variable domain, its missing parts supplied by reference TRBV11-2 and TRBJ1-5, is EAGVAQSPRYKIIEKRQSVAFWCNPISGHATLYWYQQILGQGPKLLIQFQNNGVVDDSQLPKDRFSAERLKGVDSTLKIQPAKLEDSAVYLCASSLAVGPQHFGDGTRLSIL.

V gene TRBV18 combines with J gene TRBJ2-3; D remains unclear. In germline, CDR1 is KGHSH, CDR2 LQKENI. Trimming stripped 3 bases from V and 3 bases from J, with 10 bases between. The CDR3 extends over 14 amino acids. This CDR3 reads CASSPMALTDTQYF. The CDR3, as DNA: TGTGCCAGCTCACCCATGGCCTTGACAGATACGCAGTATTTT.

The sample holds a few counts of this clone. The chain carries TRBV2 and TRBJ2-7; D perhaps matches TRBD1 (6 bases). Trimming stripped 8 bases from V and 1 base from J, with 12 bases between. This CDR3 region has 13 residues. Germline CDR1 is SNHLY and CDR2 is FYNNEI. The CDR3 is CASGRTASYEQYF. CDR3 nucleotides: TGTGCCAGCGGCAGGACAGCTTCCTACGAGCAGTACTTC.

This clone appeared once. Other DNA sequences within the sample encode an identical CDR3. V usage is TRBV5-1 and J usage is TRBJ1-1; 7 nucleotides align to TRBD1. With V trimmed by 4 bases and J by 1 base, 4 bases remained unmatched. The CDR3 contains 14 residues. Germline CDR1 SGHRS, CDR2 YFSETQ. CDR3 in amino acids: CASSTGTANTEAFF. The CDR3 coding sequence is TGCGCCAGCAGCACGGGGACAGCGAACACTGAAGCTTTCTTT.

This clone showed up just a few times. The chain has TRBV2 and TRBJ2-1; the match to TRBD2 covers 8 bases. Trimming removed 7 bases from V and 7 bases from J; junction bases left unmatched: 9. The CDR3 spans 14 residues. The germline gives CDR1 SNHLY, CDR2 FYNNEI. The CDR3 loop reads CASTEPGGENEQFF. CDR3 bases: TGTGCCAGCACCGAACCGGGGGGGGAAAATGAGCAGTTCTTC.

This chain connects TRBV10-3 to TRBJ1-2; possible D gene TRBD1, 5 bases. V was cut by 2 bases and J by 3 bases, with 13 bases left in between. The CDR3 is 15 residues long. The germline CDR1 and CDR2 sequences are ENHRY and SYGVKD. CDR3: CAISETAGKDYGYTF. CDR3 in DNA: TGTGCCATCAGTGAGACGGCAGGGAAGGACTATGGCTACACCTTC.

V and J are TRBV15 and TRBJ2-2; D gene uncertain. V was shortened by 11 bases and J by 1 base, with 8 bases between the two germline ends. The CDR3 is 12 amino acids. Germline lookup yields CDR1 LNHNV and CDR2 YYDKDF (reference sequence). CDR3 coding DNA: TGTGCCTCCTCGGTGAACACCGGGGAGCTGTTTTTT. It translates to CASSVNTGELFF. The variable domain in full, with the rest retrieved from reference TRBV15 and TRBJ2-2, is DAMVIQNPRYQVTQFGKPVTLSCSQTLNHNVMYWYQQKSSQAPKLLFHYYDKDFNNEADTPDNFQSRRPNTSFCFLDIRSPGLGDTAMYLCASSVNTGELFFGEGSRLTVL.

This clone was counted once. J is TRBJ1-5 and V is TRBV19, with D possibly being TRBD1 (6 bases). The V gene's germline CDR1 is LNHDA and CDR2 SQIVND (reference sequence). The CDR3 contains 17 residues. The V end lost 0 bases, the J end lost 1 base, and 13 bases lay between the germline ends. CDR3 in amino acids: CASSIDLGGGSNQPQHF. Here the CDR3 DNA reads TGTGCCAGTAGTATAGACCTTGGGGGCGGGAGCAATCAGCCCCAGCATTTT.

The rearrangement links TRBV10-3 to TRBJ1-1; 7 bases fit TRBD1. Per germline, CDR1 ENHRY and CDR2 SYGVKD. The CDR3 length is 11 residues. The J segment lost 10 bases and the V segment lost 6 bases, leaving 5 bases of the junction unmatched. The CDR3 region is CAISGRQGAFF. The CDR3 DNA is TGTGCCATCAGCGGACGACAGGGAGCTTTCTTT.

This chain links TRBV6-5 with TRBJ2-2; D remains unclear. Trimming cost V 11 bases and J 5 bases, with 12 bases left between them. The germline CDR1 and CDR2 sequences are MNHEY and SVGAGI. This CDR3 comprises 12 residues. CDR3 DNA: TGTGCCGCCGGTCGAGAAACCGGGGAGCTGTTTTTT. Its protein product is CAAGRETGELFF.

The gene calls are TRBV5-6 and TRBJ2-5; tentatively, D is TRBD1 (6 bases). The CDR3 runs to 15 residues. Deletions cut 4 bases from V and 1 base from J, with 14 bases between. Germline loops: CDR1 SGHDT, CDR2 YYEEEE. This chain's CDR3 is CASSLTRGGQETQYF. As DNA, the CDR3 is TGTGCCAGCAGCCTAACTAGAGGGGGCCAAGAGACCCAGTACTTC.

The chain has TRBV6-2 or TRBV6-3 and TRBJ1-5; 8 bases align to TRBD1. V shed 6 bases, J shed 0 bases, and the junction held 4 bases outside the gene matches. The germline CDR1 and CDR2 sequences are MNHEY and SVGEGT. This CDR3 is 15 amino acids long. CDR3 nucleotide sequence: TGTGCCAGCAGCCCGGGGACAGGTAGCAATCAGCCCCAGCATTTT. This sequence encodes CASSPGTGSNQPQHF.

This clone has just a few counts. The chain uses TRBV12-3 or TRBV12-4 and TRBJ1-1, with D tentatively TRBD1 (6 bases). V was pared by 6 bases and J by 5 bases, with 13 bases between. This CDR3 comprises 13 residues. CDR3 sequence reads: CASSPSRGTEAFF. CDR3 DNA sequence: TGTGCCAGCAGCCCTAGCAGGGGAACTGAAGCTTTCTTT.

This clone has a single count. The sample holds other DNA sequences that translate to the same CDR3. This chain joins TRBV7-9 and TRBJ1-2, with TRBD1 matching over 8 bases. The V segment lost 5 bases and the J segment 1 base; nucleotides outside the gene matches: 3. This CDR3 comprises 14 residues. From germline, CDR1 is SEHNR and CDR2 FQNEAQ (reference sequence). CDR3 in DNA: TGTGCCAGCAGCCCCGGACAGGGTAACTATGGCTACACCTTC. It translates to CASSPGQGNYGYTF.

V is TRBV30 and J is TRBJ1-1; D not resolved. Germline CDR1 GTSNPN, CDR2 SVGIG (reference sequence). The CDR3 covers 13 residues. Trimming took 0 bases from V and 0 from J, leaving 5 bases between them. The CDR3 coding sequence is TGTGCCTGGAGTGTATCCATGAACACTGAAGCTTTCTTT. Its protein product is CAWSVSMNTEAFF.

This chain links TRBV11-2 with TRBJ2-1; D possibly corresponds to TRBD1 (8 bases). CDR1 is SGHAT and CDR2 is FQNNGV in the germline V gene. The ends were cut back, 1 base at V and 13 bases at J, with 17 bases in the middle. This CDR3 is built from 14 residues. CDR3 residues: CASSLAQTGEGQFF. CDR3 DNA sequence: TGTGCCAGCAGCTTAGCCCAGACAGGGGAGGGTCAGTTCTTC.

This clone was seen more than once but under ten times. The rearrangement links TRBV11-3 to TRBJ1-1; D remains ambiguous. Per the germline V gene, CDR1 is SGHNT and CDR2 is YENEEA. V was shortened by 1 base and J by 1 base, with 13 bases between the two germline ends. The CDR3 length is 16 residues. This CDR3 is CASSLGTGVGNTEAFF. In DNA, the CDR3 is TGTGCCAGCAGCTTAGGGACTGGGGTTGGGAACACTGAAGCTTTCTTT.

The J gene is TRBJ1-3, the V gene TRBV21-1. TRBV21-1 is a pseudogene locus. The CDR3 is 16 residues long. CDR3 nucleotide sequence: TGTGCCAGCAACCCCAACTGGTCCTACTCTGGAAACACCATATATTTT. Its protein product is CASNPNWSYSGNTIYF.

This CDR3 is CASSYATGREAFF. The CDR3 DNA follows: TGTGCCAGCAGTTATGCTACGGGTCGGGAAGCTTTCTTT. This chain joins TRBV6-5 and TRBJ1-1; no reliable D call. Looked up from germline, CDR1 is MNHEY and CDR2 is SVGAGI. The V gene lost 3 bases and the J gene lost 8 bases, with 13 bases spanning the gap. The CDR3 totals 13 residues.

The V gene is TRBV19, the J gene TRBJ2-7, with 9 bases matching TRBD1. Germline V gene sequence: CDR1 LNHDA, CDR2 SQIVND (reference sequence). The CDR3 loop spans 14 amino acids. Unmatched junction bases numbered 3, after V lost 2 bases and J lost 4 bases. CDR3 protein: CASSIRQGEYEQYV. The CDR3 nucleotides read TGTGCCAGTAGTATACGACAGGGGGAGTACGAGCAGTACGTC.